These 8 T cell receptor beta chains were sequenced from one sample in a study of OX40 agonist ivuxolimab in advanced cancers. Some clones are missing from TCRdb's copy, which holds only in-frame ones; the method was immunoSEQ multiplex PCR. This table holds some 150,000 clones, about nine tenths found once. This specimen was CD4+ or CD8+ T cells sorted from blood, taken in a trial of the OX40 agonist ivuxolimab. These receptors all come from an adult with an advanced solid tumor such as melanoma, head and neck, liver or kidney cancer.

The chain employs TRBV6-1 and TRBJ1-1, with a weak D call TRBD1 (5 bases). There are 15 residues in the CDR3. The germline gives CDR1 MNHNS, CDR2 SASEGT. V lost 6 bases to trimming and J lost 1 base, with 15 bases between them. The CDR3 nucleotides read TGTGCCAGCAGGGAGATGGGACGGCAGAACACTGAAGCTTTCTTT. Amino acid sequence: CASREMGRQNTEAFF.

This chain uses TRBV7-9 with TRBJ1-1; D is ambiguous. Trimming stripped 3 bases from V and 10 bases from J, with 18 bases between. CDR1 and CDR2 (germline): SEHNR, FQNEAQ (reference sequence). This CDR3 comprises 14 residues. In nucleotides, the CDR3 is TGTGCCAGCAGCTTCTTCCCAGAACTAACCGGAGCTTTCTTT. It yields the protein CASSFFPELTGAFF.

The rearrangement joins TRBV18 to TRBJ1-1, with no clear D. The germline V gene encodes CDR1 KGHSH and CDR2 LQKENI. V shed 1 base and J shed 10 bases, with 16 bases lying between them. This CDR3 region has 14 residues. The CDR3: CASSPQGTYRVAFF. For the CDR3, the DNA is TGTGCCAGCTCACCACAGGGTACATATCGGGTAGCTTTCTTT.

V and J are TRBV5-5 and TRBJ1-5, with D uncertain. Germline assignment: CDR1 SGHKS and CDR2 YYEKEE (reference sequence). The V gene lost 0 bases and the J gene lost 0 bases, with 7 bases spanning the gap. CDR3 length: 15 amino acids. CDR3 sequence reads: CASSLDSYSNQPQHF. The CDR3 DNA follows: TGTGCCAGCAGCTTGGACAGTTATAGCAATCAGCCCCAGCATTTT. Full variable domain (missing parts from reference TRBV5-5 and TRBJ1-5): DAGVTQSPTHLIKTRGQQVTLRCSPISGHKSVSWYQQVLGQGPQFIFQYYEKEERGRGNFPDRFSARQFPNYSSELNVNALLLGDSALYLCASSLDSYSNQPQHFGDGTRLSIL.

The chain carries TRBV6-6 and TRBJ2-7; D perhaps matches TRBD2 (6 bases). This CDR3 has 14 amino acids. Germline CDR1 is MNHNY and CDR2 is SVGAGI (reference sequence). V was shortened by 2 bases and J by 5 bases, with 13 bases between the two germline ends. The CDR3, as DNA: TGTGCCAGCAGTTACGGGACTGCCATTAACGAGCAGTACTTC. Its protein product is CASSYGTAINEQYF.

This clone was seen a few times. V and J are TRBV4-2 and TRBJ2-7; D possibly matches TRBD1 or TRBD2 (6 bases each). The V gene lost 4 bases and the J gene lost 12 bases, with 28 bases spanning the gap. The CDR3 extends over 16 amino acids. From germline, CDR1 is LGHNA and CDR2 YNFKEQ. The CDR3 sequence: CASSPGADRPPSDWYF. CDR3 DNA: TGTGCCAGCAGCCCGGGAGCTGACAGGCCGCCGTCGGATTGGTACTTC.

The chain is built from TRBV19 and TRBJ1-1; D is unclear. Trimming removed 7 bases from V and 4 bases from J, with 22 bases in between. The CDR3 loop spans 16 amino acids. The germline gives CDR1 LNHDA, CDR2 SQIVND (reference sequence). Here the CDR3 DNA reads TGTGCCAGTACCCTCCTTTACGCTGCCCAGCGCACTGAAGCTTTCTTT. Its protein is CASTLLYAAQRTEAFF.

The chain's CDR3 is CASRSGLAGVPDTQYF. The CDR3 DNA reads TGTGCCAGCAGATCGGGACTAGCGGGAGTCCCAGATACGCAGTATTTT. J is TRBJ2-3 and V is TRBV11-1; 14 bases match TRBD2. The CDR3 spans 16 residues. Looked up from germline, CDR1 is SGHAT and CDR2 is FQDESV (reference sequence). V was clipped by 6 bases and J by 4 bases; unmatched bases: 6.